Given below is one TCR beta chain in context. This CDR3 region has 15 residues. V lost 5 bases, J lost 4 bases, and 7 bases stayed unmatched. Germline V lookup: CDR1 SGHAT, CDR2 FQNNGV. This entry is derived from a study of cytotoxic CD8 clonotypes in ibrutinib-treated CLL. Assay: immunoSEQ multiplex PCR; the TCRdb copy retains only in-frame clones and omits some. The sample has 160,000 or so clones, more than 65% seen once. This sample comprised PBMCs, obtained after 12 months of ibrutinib treatment. The sequence came from a human donor with chronic lymphocytic leukemia. The V call is TRBV11-2, the J call TRBJ2-5, with 10 positions matching TRBD2. In nucleotides, the CDR3 is TGTGCCAGCAGCCGAGGGACTAGCGAGGCAGAGACCCAGTACTTC. This sequence encodes CASSRGTSEAETQYF. Full variable domain (outside the CDR3, taken from reference TRBV11-2 and TRBJ2-5): EAGVAQSPRYKIIEKRQSVAFWCNPISGHATLYWYQQILGQGPKLLIQFQNNGVVDDSQLPKDRFSAERLKGVDSTLKIQPAKLEDSAVYLCASSRGTSEAETQYFGPGTRLLVL.